Listed here are 6 T cell receptor beta chains from one sample, sequenced in a study of Ad26.COV2.S vaccination and SARS-CoV-2 variants. Treatment defined: roughly 18 received Ad26.COV2.S at low or high dose, single or two shots; about 5 received placebo; per-sample allocation not given. The study sampled participants on day 63 after the first vaccine or placebo injection. The assay was immunoSEQ multiplex PCR, and TCRdb's table has in-frame clones only and misses some. The data hold a few hundred thousand clones, with roughly 90% observed a single time. Sequencing used peripheral blood, obtained in a trial of Ad26.COV2.S vaccine versus placebo. Source of these receptors: a person aged 18-60 years who received the Ad26.COV2.S COVID-19 vaccine or a placebo.

V and J are TRBV9 and TRBJ2-7; a weak D match, TRBD2 (6 bases). Germline lookup yields CDR1 SGDLS and CDR2 YYNGEE. The CDR3 is 14 residues long. The V and J ends lost 0 bases and 8 bases respectively, with 15 bases between them. The CDR3 nucleotides read TGTGCCAGCAGCGTAGAGTGGCTAGCGACTCAGCAGTACTTC. This codes for CASSVEWLATQQYF.

The V call is TRBV7-9, the J call TRBJ1-6; tentatively, D is TRBD1 (5 bases). The CDR3 length is 14 residues. V was shortened by 5 bases and J by 7 bases, with 12 bases between the two germline ends. The germline gives CDR1 SEHNR, CDR2 FQNEAQ (reference sequence). The CDR3 DNA is TGTGCCAGCAGCCGGCTAGGGGAAAATTCACCCCTCCACTTT. It is translated as CASSRLGENSPLHF.

The chain is built from TRBV25-1 and TRBJ2-2; D is ambiguous. This CDR3 is built from 15 residues. Deletions cut 1 base from V and 4 bases from J, with 10 bases between. Germline CDR1 and CDR2: MGHDK and SYGVNS. The CDR3 spells CASSESVGFTGELFF. The CDR3 DNA reads TGTGCCAGCAGTGAATCAGTGGGTTTCACCGGGGAGCTGTTTTTT.

This chain joins TRBV6-5 and TRBJ2-7, with TRBD1 identical over 9 bases. Germline V gives CDR1 MNHEY, CDR2 SVGAGI. The junction had 4 bases not matched to a gene; V was cut back by 4 bases and J by 6 bases. The CDR3 loop spans 13 amino acids. CDR3 bases: TGTGCCAGCAGTTTGGGACAGGGCGGCGAGCAGTACTTC. This codes for CASSLGQGGEQYF.

This clone was seen just once. This chain connects TRBV7-9 to TRBJ2-5; maybe TRBD2 (7 bases). Trimming cost V 5 bases and J 1 base, with 14 bases left between them. Germline V CDR1 and CDR2: SEHNR, FQNEAQ (reference sequence). CDR3 length equals 15 residues. In nucleotides, the CDR3 is TGTGCCAGCAGCCGAACGGGGGGCCTCCAAGAGACCCAGTACTTC. Translated, it gives CASSRTGGLQETQYF.

V is TRBV6-5 and J is TRBJ1-2; no definite D call. CDR3 length: 14 residues. Germline CDR1 reads MNHEY; CDR2 reads SVGAGI. The V end was cut by 0 bases, the J end by 4 bases, with 9 bases between. The CDR3 spells CASSYSRGAYGYTF. The DNA of the CDR3 is TGTGCCAGCAGTTACTCGCGGGGTGCCTATGGCTACACCTTC.